The sequence of this T cell receptor beta chain was determined in a study of blood T cell repertoires in COVID-19. Source study methods: The authors estimated nucleated cell counts from reference gene primer amplification. Repertoires were generated with immunoSEQ multiplex PCR, while TCRdb's copy carries only in-frame clones and drops some. The DNA was the basis for D and trimming; V, J and clone size are from that table. The table has roughly 250,000 clones, roughly 86% seen once; the top ten hold about 2.5%. CDR1 is SGHTA and CDR2 is FQGNSA in the germline V gene. V lost 2 bases and J 8 bases, leaving 18 bases between the germline ends. CDR3 length: 15 residues.

The specimen sequenced was peripheral blood. The source of this sequence is a woman in her forties or fifties with acute or convalescent COVID-19. The chain joins TRBV7-2 to TRBJ1-2; maybe TRBD1 (5 bases). Here the CDR3 DNA reads TGTGCCAGCAGCTTATCTCGGGGGGACTTCTTCGGCTACACCTTC. Encoded protein: CASSLSRGDFFGYTF.